This T cell receptor (beta chain) was found in a study of shared T cell receptors in the human thymus. Germline V gene lookup returns CDR1 MNHEY and CDR2 SMNVEV (reference sequence). The CDR3 has 13 residues. Trimming removed 6 bases at V and 8 bases at J, with 16 bases between. Repertoires were generated with immunoSEQ multiplex PCR, while TCRdb's copy carries only in-frame clones and drops some. The sample comprises about 380,000 clones, approximately 95% of which are singletons, and roughly 0.02% rests with the top ten. V is TRBV27 and J is TRBJ1-2; D not resolved. Sample: thymocytes. The TCR was taken from a human donor. CDR3 sequence (DNA): TGTGCCAGCAGCCTCTTGGAGGGCGGAGGCTACACCTTC. Amino acid sequence: CASSLLEGGGYTF.